This TCR beta chain was identified during a study of blood T cell repertoires in COVID-19 (dated by TCRdb to 2020 to 2021). In terms of the full investigation: The collaborator samples originated in the United States, Italy and Spain and spanned the acute and convalescent phases of COVID-19. The prospective study material was composed of cDNA or gDNA derived from T cells, B-cell-depleted T cells, or PBMCs. Subjects who had been exposed to COVID-19, were actively infected with it, or had recovered from it provided the deeply sampled blood TCRbeta repertoires that made up the dataset. The repertoires were released in a freely available public database intended as a resource for research on the immune response to SARS-CoV-2. The samples were drawn from the first 160 participants of the ongoing ImmuneRACE study and from some 1,300 subjects provided by 6 global collaborators. Sample metadata almost always included a de-identified subject ID, COVID-19 status, age in years and sex. Where available, HLA class I and class II types were taken from metadata supplied by the sample provider and were not determined by assay-based typing.

Overall results and qualifications from the work: The amount of clinical and demographic metadata varied by source and participant and was provided uncurated.

Note on this clone: It has no known antigen specificity. Nothing much larger sits one base from this clone, and base qualities are not available.

The collaborating institutions used their own protocols to collect whole blood in K2EDTA tubes. For TCRbeta analysis, collaborators shipped samples in one of three forms: frozen whole blood, isolated PBMCs, or DNA extracted from either of those sample types. Inclusive of the bounding cysteine and phenylalanine, the CDR3 is 14 residues long. Of the read, only the CDR3 DNA is kept; its 42 bases are in frame from base 1. The germline V gene encodes CDR1 SNHLY and CDR2 FYNNEI. Trimming costs V 4 bases and J 5 bases, and their ends lie 15 bases apart. The immunoSEQ Assay, a bias-controlled multiplex PCR, was used to amplify TCRbeta CDR3 regions from genomic DNA. The authors' analysis ran thus. Within the assay, amplification of reference gene primers was used to estimate how many nucleated cells each sample contained. To quantify the absolute abundance of each unique TCRbeta CDR3 rearrangement, sequence reads were collapsed and filtered. For each sample, productive Simpson clonality was calculated by taking the square root of Simpson's diversity index across productive rearrangements. Held by TCRdb, this immuneACCESS table contains in-frame sequences only and omits some clones. Under half of the omission traces to an unresolved V gene where checked; the cause of the rest is unknown. D and trimming come from the DNA, and the V and J calls and clone size come from that table. Here the sample has around 52,000 clones; roughly 78% occur a single time. The ten largest clones represent under 8.5% of the sample.

The TCR was taken from a woman at least 80 years old with acute or convalescent COVID-19. What was sequenced was peripheral blood. The sequence is built from TRBV2 and TRBJ2-7; the D region possibly corresponds to TRBD2 (6 bases align). CDR3 reads: CASSGWRARDEQYF. The nucleotides are TGTGCCAGCAGTGGATGGAGGGCTCGGGACGAGCAGTACTTC.